These 20 T cell receptor beta chains share one sample of origin, sequenced in a study of T cell responses to AZD1222 COVID-19 vaccine. The protocol was immunoSEQ multiplex PCR, while the TCRdb copy is restricted to in-frame clones and leaves out a portion. The profile shows about 150,000 clones, 91% of them singletons. The sample consisted of peripheral blood, taken 28 days after the second AZD1222 dose. The origin of the receptors is an adult who received the AZD1222 COVID-19 vaccine.

The V and J genes are TRBV5-4 and TRBJ2-7; D may match TRBD1 or TRBD2 (5 bases each). Germline values: CDR1 SGHNT, CDR2 YYREEE (reference sequence). The length of the CDR3 is 13 residues. Trimming pared 3 bases from V and 5 bases from J, leaving 12 bases between. The CDR3 here is CASSWDPTNEQYF. In nucleotides, the CDR3 is TGTGCCAGCAGCTGGGACCCAACAAACGAGCAGTACTTC.

This clone is a singleton in its sample. The chain joins TRBV11-3 to TRBJ2-1, with D possibly matching TRBD2 (6 bases). With 5 bases removed from V and 4 bases from J, the gap between germline ends came to 15 bases. This CDR3 has 15 amino acids. Germline CDR1 and CDR2: SGHNT and YENEEA. CDR3 in amino acids: CASSRTHGGYNEQFF. CDR3 in DNA: TGTGCCAGCAGCCGGACACATGGGGGGTACAATGAGCAGTTCTTC.

This chain uses TRBV9 with TRBJ2-3; D possibly corresponds to TRBD2 (7 bases). The ends were cut back, 0 bases at V and 6 bases at J, with 11 bases in the middle. CDR1 and CDR2 from the germline V gene are SGDLS and YYNGEE. The CDR3 has 14 residues. The CDR3: CASSVVAGADTQYF. The CDR3 bases are TGTGCCAGCAGCGTAGTTGCGGGGGCCGATACGCAGTATTTT.

The chain joins TRBV11-3 to TRBJ2-2; 14 nucleotides align to TRBD2. V lost 3 bases to trimming and J lost 5 bases; unmatched junction nucleotides: 2. The CDR3 has 16 amino acids. Germline V gives CDR1 SGHNT, CDR2 YENEEA. CDR3 residues: CASSLGLAGVTGELFF. Here the CDR3 DNA reads TGTGCCAGCAGCTTGGGACTAGCGGGAGTGACCGGGGAGCTGTTTTTT.

V is TRBV30 and J is TRBJ2-2; D is unclear. Trimming removed 1 base from V and 7 bases from J, with 10 bases in between. Germline V lookup: CDR1 GTSNPN, CDR2 SVGIG (reference sequence). CDR3 length: 13 amino acids. DNA for the CDR3: TGTGCCTGGAGTGCGACCGCTAACGGGGAGCTGTTTTTT. Encoded protein: CAWSATANGELFF.

This chain's CDR3 is CATSDFSGTDTQYF. The CDR3 coding sequence is TGTGCCACCAGTGATTTCTCGGGGACAGATACGCAGTATTTT. This chain connects TRBV24-1 to TRBJ2-3; maybe TRBD2 (5 bases). V was clipped by 1 base and J by 3 bases, with 7 bases between them. Germline lookup yields CDR1 KGHDR and CDR2 SFDVKD. This CDR3 is built from 14 residues.

This clone appeared once. The chain uses TRBV27 and TRBJ2-7; D is uncertain. Germline lookup yields CDR1 MNHEY and CDR2 SMNVEV (reference sequence). The V and J ends lost 0 bases and 13 bases respectively, with 13 bases between them. This CDR3 is built from 12 residues. The CDR3 here is CASSLSYGQKYF. The DNA of the CDR3 is TGTGCCAGCAGTTTATCCTACGGGCAAAAATACTTC.

This clone occurred a few times. The chain uses TRBV7-8 and TRBJ1-6; 7 bases match TRBD1. J gave up 5 bases and V 2 bases, and 6 bases lay outside the gene matches. The CDR3 has 16 amino acids. The germline V gene encodes CDR1 SGHVS and CDR2 FQNEAQ. The CDR3 region has the DNA TGTGCCAGCAGCTTACAACAGGGGCTAAATAATTCACCCCTCCACTTT. Its translation is CASSLQQGLNNSPLHF. The full variable domain, completed using reference TRBV7-8 and TRBJ1-6, is GAGVSQSPRYKVAKRGQDVALRCDPISGHVSLFWYQQALGQGPEFLTYFQNEAQLDKSGLPSDRFFAERPEGSVSTLKIQRTQQEDSAVYLCASSLQQGLNNSPLHFGNGTRLTVT.

The chain's CDR3 is CASSPGDLAKNIQYF. Here the CDR3 DNA reads TGCGCCAGCAGCCCGGGGGATCTAGCCAAAAACATTCAGTACTTC. This chain uses TRBV5-1 with TRBJ2-4; possible D gene TRBD2, 6 bases. This CDR3 is 15 amino acids long. Germline CDR1 reads SGHRS; CDR2 reads YFSETQ. Trimming removed 4 bases at V and 0 bases at J, with 11 bases between.

This chain uses TRBV7-8 with TRBJ1-3; D remains ambiguous. CDR1 and CDR2 (germline): SGHVS, FQNEAQ. CDR3 size: 12 residues. V was trimmed by 3 bases and J by 5 bases, leaving 5 bases between them. CDR3 loop: CASSFPRNTIYF. The DNA for the CDR3 is TGTGCCAGCAGCTTTCCCCGAAACACCATATATTTT.

V usage is TRBV30 and J usage is TRBJ1-1; 11 bases line up with TRBD1. V dropped 0 bases and J dropped 6; count of bases not matched to a gene: 6. Germline V gene sequence: CDR1 GTSNPN, CDR2 SVGIG (reference sequence). This CDR3 has 15 residues. The CDR3: CAWSVTRTGGSEAFF. The CDR3 region has the DNA TGTGCCTGGAGTGTGACCCGGACAGGGGGCTCTGAAGCTTTCTTT.

This chain uses TRBV5-1 with TRBJ2-1; TRBD1 matches at 8 bases. Germline CDR1 and CDR2: SGHRS and YFSETQ. V lost 1 base to trimming and J lost 8 bases; unmatched junction nucleotides: 5. CDR3 length: 14 residues. The CDR3: CASSLRTGYDEQFF. CDR3 nucleotides: TGCGCCAGCAGCTTGAGGACAGGGTACGATGAGCAGTTCTTC.

The V call is TRBV7-9, the J call TRBJ2-2, with D perhaps given as TRBD1 or TRBD2 (5 bases each). Germline V gene data show CDR1 as SEHNR and CDR2 as FQNEAQ (reference sequence). Trimming removed 10 bases at V and 6 bases at J, with 18 bases between. The length of the CDR3 is 14 residues. Here the CDR3 DNA reads TGTGCCAACTCCGGGACGGGCGTCGCCGGGGAGCTGTTTTTT. Protein product: CANSGTGVAGELFF.

The chain recombines TRBV19 with TRBJ1-5, with 7 bases identical to TRBD1. Germline V gene lookup returns CDR1 LNHDA and CDR2 SQIVND (reference sequence). Trimming cost V 5 bases and J 8 bases; bases outside gene matches: 12. This CDR3 is 15 amino acids long. The CDR3 protein is CASSASNRGAEPQHF. The CDR3 region has the DNA TGTGCCAGTAGTGCCTCTAACAGGGGCGCCGAGCCCCAGCATTTT.

The rearrangement links TRBV6-5 to TRBJ2-5; weak D call: TRBD1 (5 bases). Trimming shortened V by 2 bases and J by 4 bases, and 8 bases separated the two germline ends. CDR3 length: 13 amino acids. CDR1 MNHEY and CDR2 SVGAGI come from the germline V gene. The CDR3 here is CASSYGQIETQYF. CDR3 nucleotide sequence: TGTGCCAGCAGTTACGGACAAATAGAGACCCAGTACTTC.

The chain uses TRBV29-1 and TRBJ1-1; TRBD1 aligns across 8 bases. V gave up 6 bases and J gave up 3 bases; unmatched junction bases: 12. Germline V CDR1 and CDR2: SQVTM, ANQGSEA. The CDR3 length is 15 residues. In nucleotides, the CDR3 is TGCAGCGTAAGCCAGGGGGCGCGAGGGGACACTGAAGCTTTCTTT. This sequence encodes CSVSQGARGDTEAFF.

This chain connects TRBV7-9 to TRBJ2-7; 9 bases agree with TRBD1. The junction had 20 bases not matched to a gene; V was cut back by 6 bases and J by 2 bases. CDR1 SEHNR and CDR2 FQNEAQ come from the germline V gene (reference sequence). The CDR3 totals 19 residues. The CDR3 DNA reads TGTGCCAGCAGTCCCCAGCCGACAGGGGGGGGTGGCCGGGCCTACGAGCAGTACTTC. Amino acids: CASSPQPTGGGGRAYEQYF. Full variable domain (rest looked up from reference TRBV7-9 and TRBJ2-7): DTGVSQNPRHKITKRGQNVTFRCDPISEHNRLYWYRQTLGQGPEFLTYFQNEAQLEKSRLLSDRFSAERPKGSFSTLEIQRTEQGDSAMYLCASSPQPTGGGGRAYEQYFGPGTRLTVT.

The V and J genes are TRBV18 and TRBJ2-7, with D tentatively TRBD1 (6 bases). Germline values: CDR1 KGHSH, CDR2 LQKENI. Trimming removed 3 bases at V and 6 bases at J, with 12 bases between. The CDR3 has 13 residues. The CDR3 loop reads CASSPAGVGEQYF. The CDR3 coding sequence is TGTGCCAGCTCACCGGCAGGGGTGGGCGAGCAGTACTTC.

J is TRBJ1-1 and V is TRBV12-3 or TRBV12-4; D unresolved. CDR3 length: 11 residues. V lost 3 bases and J lost 7, with 6 bases in between. The CDR3 DNA is TGTGCCAGCAGTTTTGCTGGTGAAGCTTTCTTT. It codes for CASSFAGEAFF.

The chain is built from TRBV3-1 (or the pseudogene TRBV3-2) and TRBJ2-7; 9 nucleotides agree with TRBD1. The V gene's germline CDR1 is LGHDT and CDR2 YNNKEL (reference sequence). The ends lost 4 bases at V and 3 bases at J; junction bases unmatched: 4. This CDR3 comprises 14 residues. CDR3 amino acids: CASSPGTGIYEQYF. CDR3 bases: TGTGCCAGCAGCCCCGGGACAGGGATCTACGAGCAGTACTTC.